The rows below give T cell receptor beta chains drawn from one sample of a study of T cell responses to AZD1222 COVID-19 vaccine. Only in-frame clones appear in the TCRdb table, and some are missing; sequencing was by immunoSEQ multiplex PCR. This repertoire shows 40,000 or so clones, over 70% found once; its top ten account for about a sixth. The sample consisted of peripheral blood, taken 28 days after the second AZD1222 dose. Receptors originate from an adult who received the AZD1222 COVID-19 vaccine. Both conserved end residues are part of each CDR3. A D gene is named only where the DNA matches it firmly. Clone size is not always given. Where it is, it says once, few, many or a class for expanded clones.

length,V,J,size,D,CDR3,DNA
14,TRBV9,TRBJ1-6,.,.,CASSVGAANSPLHF,TGTGCCAGCAGCGTAGGGGCAGCTAATTCACCCCTCCACTTT
16,TRBV15,TRBJ1-5,.,.,CATSREDSLSNQPQHF,TGTGCCACCAGCAGAGAAGACAGTCTTAGCAATCAGCCCCAGCATTTT
15,TRBV6-6,TRBJ2-1,.,.,CASSQGTVGHNEQFF,TGTGCCAGCAGTCAAGGGACGGTGGGGCACAATGAGCAGTTCTTC
13,TRBV19,TRBJ2-1,.,TRBD2,CASSQRGLGEQFF,TGTGCCAGTAGCCAGCGGGGGCTTGGTGAGCAGTTCTTC
13,TRBV12-3/TRBV12-4,TRBJ1-2,.,.,CASTTDPKYGYTF,TGTGCCAGCACCACGGACCCGAAGTATGGCTACACCTTC
12,TRBV5-1,TRBJ2-7,.,.,CASSSDGHEQYF,TGCGCCAGCAGCTCAGATGGGCACGAGCAGTACTTC
12,TRBV30,TRBJ1-1,.,.,CAWSVLGGEAFF,TGTGCCTGGAGTGTACTTGGGGGAGAAGCTTTCTTT
16,TRBV7-9,TRBJ2-2,once,TRBD2,CASSSLTSGHTGELFF,TGTGCCAGCAGCTCCCTAACTAGCGGCCACACCGGGGAGCTGTTTTTT
14,TRBV6-5,TRBJ1-2,.,.,CASSTGGGRYGYTF,TGTGCCAGCAGCACCGGGGGGGGTCGCTATGGCTACACCTTC
14,TRBV5-1,TRBJ2-2,.,TRBD2,CASSLTGGTGELFF,TGCGCCAGCAGCCTCACGGGGGGCACCGGGGAGCTGTTTTTT
14,TRBV6-5,TRBJ1-1,once,TRBD1,CASSPRTGWTEAFF,TGTGCCAGCAGTCCGCGGACAGGGTGGACTGAAGCTTTCTTT
13,TRBV7-6,TRBJ2-7,.,.,CASSPGTPGKQYF,TGTGCCAGCAGCCCCGGGACGCCGGGGAAGCAGTACTTC
14,TRBV3-1/TRBV3-2,TRBJ2-7,.,TRBD1,CASSQDRDRGEQYF,TGTGCCAGCAGCCAAGATCGGGACAGGGGCGAGCAGTACTTC
14,TRBV7-9,TRBJ1-5,.,.,CASSSPGQNQPQHF,TGTGCCAGCAGCTCACCGGGACAAAATCAGCCCCAGCATTTT
15,TRBV5-4,TRBJ2-4,few,TRBD1,CASSLMDRETNIQYF,TGTGCCAGCAGCTTGATGGACAGGGAGACAAACATTCAGTACTTC
14,TRBV10-3,TRBJ1-4,.,.,CAISEAGVDQKLFF,TGTGCCATCAGTGAGGCAGGGGTCGATCAAAAACTGTTTTTT
13,TRBV3-1/TRBV3-2,TRBJ2-3,once,.,CASSPAPANTQYF,TGTGCCAGCAGCCCTGCCCCGGCAAATACGCAGTATTTT
15,TRBV5-6,TRBJ2-7,.,.,CASSLVAGTLGEQYF,TGTGCCAGCAGCTTGGTCGCCGGCACCTTGGGGGAGCAGTACTTC
15,TRBV29-1,TRBJ1-1,.,.,CSVEVGRSMNTEAFF,TGCAGCGTTGAAGTCGGACGGAGCATGAACACTGAAGCTTTCTTT
12,TRBV28,TRBJ2-7,.,.,CASRGSLYEQYF,TGTGCCAGCAGAGGGTCCCTCTACGAGCAGTACTTC
16,TRBV28,TRBJ1-5,.,TRBD1,CASSSRTGGASQPQHF,TGTGCCAGCAGTTCCCGGACAGGGGGCGCAAGTCAGCCCCAGCATTTT
20,TRBV10-3,TRBJ2-2,.,TRBD2,CAISDFHTGTRGDSTGELFF,TGTGCCATCAGTGATTTTCACACCGGGACTAGGGGGGATAGCACCGGGGAGCTGTTTTTT
13,TRBV7-9,TRBJ2-7,.,.,CASSNRVLYEQYF,TGTGCCAGCAGCAACAGGGTTCTGTACGAGCAGTACTTC
14,TRBV5-6,TRBJ2-2,.,.,CATRGTPNTGELFF,TGTGCCACCCGGGGGACACCTAACACCGGGGAGCTGTTTTTT
15,TRBV10-2,TRBJ1-2,few,TRBD1,CASSGTGQGAKGYTF,TGCGCCAGCAGTGGTACGGGACAGGGGGCGAAGGGCTACACCTTC
15,TRBV5-1,TRBJ2-7,.,TRBD1,CASSPGTGKSYEQYF,TGCGCCAGCAGCCCCGGGACAGGGAAATCCTACGAGCAGTACTTC
16,TRBV5-1,TRBJ1-4,.,TRBD1,CASSLDLGQGNEKLFF,TGCGCCAGCAGCTTGGATCTGGGACAGGGGAATGAAAAACTGTTTTTT
14,TRBV3-1/TRBV3-2,TRBJ1-2,few,TRBD1,CASRRGTDNYGYTF,TGTGCCAGCCGAAGGGGGACAGACAACTATGGCTACACCTTC
14,TRBV2,TRBJ1-6,once,TRBD1,CASSQTGNNSPLHF,TGTGCCAGCAGCCAGACAGGGAATAATTCACCCCTCCACTTT
13,TRBV12-3/TRBV12-4,TRBJ2-1,.,TRBD2,CASSWTSGGQQFF,TGTGCCAGCAGTTGGACTAGCGGGGGGCAGCAGTTCTTC
16,TRBV6-6,TRBJ1-3,.,TRBD1,CASTTTGGRTGNTIYF,TGTGCCAGCACTACGACAGGGGGCCGCACTGGAAACACCATATATTTT
15,TRBV10-3,TRBJ1-1,.,TRBD1,CAIRTDRGRGTEAFF,TGTGCCATCAGGACCGACAGGGGTAGGGGCACTGAAGCTTTCTTT
15,TRBV5-8,TRBJ2-2,.,.,CASSLMQPPTGELFF,TGTGCCAGCAGCTTGATGCAGCCTCCCACCGGGGAGCTGTTTTTT
15,TRBV7-2,TRBJ2-3,.,TRBD2,CASSLTGGPTDTQYF,TGTGCCAGCAGCTTAACGGGGGGACCCACAGATACGCAGTATTTT
14,TRBV28,TRBJ2-5,.,TRBD2,CASSLGGTQETQYF,TGTGCCAGCAGTCTCGGGGGGACCCAAGAGACCCAGTACTTC
12,TRBV5-4,TRBJ2-7,.,.,CASSSVFDEQYF,TGTGCCAGCAGCTCGGTCTTTGACGAGCAGTACTTC
18,TRBV2,TRBJ2-1,.,TRBD2,CASSESDLGLAVYNEQFF,TGTGCCAGCAGTGAAAGTGATCTGGGACTAGCGGTTTACAATGAGCAGTTCTTC
14,TRBV18,TRBJ2-1,.,TRBD1,CASSPLGQGNEQFF,TGTGCCAGCTCACCACTTGGACAGGGCAATGAGCAGTTCTTC
15,TRBV7-2,TRBJ2-7,.,.,CASSARLWGHYEQYF,TGTGCCAGCAGCGCTAGACTGTGGGGCCACTACGAGCAGTACTTC
15,TRBV13,TRBJ2-5,.,TRBD2,CASSTSGDGRETQYF,TGTGCCAGCAGCACGAGCGGGGATGGGAGAGAGACCCAGTACTTC
15,TRBV27,TRBJ1-6,.,.,CASTPGLAGDSPLHF,TGTGCCAGCACCCCGGGACTCGCAGGGGATTCACCCCTCCACTTT
17,TRBV15,TRBJ2-2,.,TRBD1,CATSRDLGQVNTGELFF,TGTGCCACCAGCAGAGATTTGGGACAGGTGAACACCGGGGAGCTGTTTTTT
14,TRBV5-6,TRBJ1-1,.,.,CASSLVGWNTEAFF,TGTGCCAGCAGCTTGGTGGGGTGGAACACTGAAGCTTTCTTT
11,TRBV2,TRBJ1-5,.,.,CASGVLGPQHF,TGTGCCAGCGGAGTCTTGGGGCCCCAGCATTTT
14,TRBV7-3,TRBJ1-1,few,.,CASSSLGGSTEAFF,TGTGCCAGCAGCTCCCTCGGGGGGTCGACTGAAGCTTTCTTT
15,TRBV11-3,TRBJ1-3,.,TRBD1,CASSPGQGPGNTIYF,TGTGCCAGCAGCCCGGGACAGGGACCTGGAAACACCATATATTTT
13,TRBV7-9,TRBJ2-5,.,TRBD2,CASSREGLETQYF,TGTGCCAGCAGCCGGGAGGGGCTGGAGACCCAGTACTTC
17,TRBV7-8,TRBJ2-2,.,.,CASSRSGNVGNTGELFF,TGTGCCAGCAGTCGTTCAGGGAATGTCGGGAACACCGGGGAGCTGTTTTTT
15,TRBV19,TRBJ2-3,once,.,CASSIIAAVTDTQYF,TGTGCCAGTAGTATTATAGCGGCCGTAACAGATACGCAGTATTTT
13,TRBV5-1,TRBJ1-2,.,.,CASSLGENYGYTF,TGCGCCAGCAGCCTTGGGGAGAACTATGGCTACACCTTC
13,TRBV12-3/TRBV12-4,TRBJ1-2,.,.,CASSFGGLNGYTF,TGTGCCAGCAGTTTCGGGGGGCTTAATGGCTACACCTTC